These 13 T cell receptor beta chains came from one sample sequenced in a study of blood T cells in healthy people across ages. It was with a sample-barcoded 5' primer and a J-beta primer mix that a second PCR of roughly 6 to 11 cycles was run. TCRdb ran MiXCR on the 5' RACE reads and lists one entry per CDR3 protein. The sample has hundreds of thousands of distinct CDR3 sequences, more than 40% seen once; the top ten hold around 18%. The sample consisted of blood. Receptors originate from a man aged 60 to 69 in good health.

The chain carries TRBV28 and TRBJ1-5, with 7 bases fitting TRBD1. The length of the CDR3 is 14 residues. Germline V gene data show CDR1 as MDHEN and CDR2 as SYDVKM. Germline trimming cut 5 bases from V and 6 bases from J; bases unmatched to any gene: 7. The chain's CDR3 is CASSLSQGGQPQHF. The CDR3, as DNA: TGTGCCAGCAGTCTAAGCCAGGGGGGTCAGCCCCAGCATTTT.

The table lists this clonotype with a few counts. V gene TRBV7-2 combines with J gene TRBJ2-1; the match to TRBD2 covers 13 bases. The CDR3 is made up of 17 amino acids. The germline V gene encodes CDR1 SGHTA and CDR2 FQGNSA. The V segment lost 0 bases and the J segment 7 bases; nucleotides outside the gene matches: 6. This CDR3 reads CASSLAGLAGSGNEQFF. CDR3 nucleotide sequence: TGTGCCAGCAGCTTAGCGGGACTAGCGGGATCGGGGAATGAGCAGTTCTTC.

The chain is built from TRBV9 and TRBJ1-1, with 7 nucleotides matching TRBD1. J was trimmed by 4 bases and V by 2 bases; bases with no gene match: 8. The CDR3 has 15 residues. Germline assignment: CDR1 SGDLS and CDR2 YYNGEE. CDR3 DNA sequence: TGTGCCAGCAGCGTGAGGGGGCTGGGGGTCACTGAAGCTTTCTTT. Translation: CASSVRGLGVTEAFF. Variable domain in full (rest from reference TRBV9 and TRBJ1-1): DSGVTQTPKHLITATGQRVTLRCSPRSGDLSVYWYQQSLDQGLQFLIQYYNGEERAKGNILERFSAQQFPDLHSELNLSSLELGDSALYFCASSVRGLGVTEAFFGQGTRLTVV.

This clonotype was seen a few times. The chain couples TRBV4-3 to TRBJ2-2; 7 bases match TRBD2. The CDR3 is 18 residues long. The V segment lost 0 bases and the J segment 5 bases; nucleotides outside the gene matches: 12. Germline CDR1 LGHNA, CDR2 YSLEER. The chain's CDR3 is CASSQDLGLSGETGELFF. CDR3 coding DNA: TGCGCCAGCAGCCAAGATCTGGGACTAAGCGGGGAGACCGGGGAGCTGTTTTTT.

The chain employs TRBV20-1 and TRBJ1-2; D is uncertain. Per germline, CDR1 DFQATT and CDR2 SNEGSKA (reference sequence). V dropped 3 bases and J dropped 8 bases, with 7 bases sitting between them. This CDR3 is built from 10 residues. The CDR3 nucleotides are TGCAGTGCTAGTGGGATCGGCTACACCTTC. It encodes CSASGIGYTF.

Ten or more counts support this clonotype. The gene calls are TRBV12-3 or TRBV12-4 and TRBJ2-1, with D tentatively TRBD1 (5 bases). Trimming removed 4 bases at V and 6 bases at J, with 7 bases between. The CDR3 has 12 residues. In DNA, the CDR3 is TGTGCCAGCAGTTCAGGGCTCAATGAGCAGTTCTTC. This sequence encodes CASSSGLNEQFF.

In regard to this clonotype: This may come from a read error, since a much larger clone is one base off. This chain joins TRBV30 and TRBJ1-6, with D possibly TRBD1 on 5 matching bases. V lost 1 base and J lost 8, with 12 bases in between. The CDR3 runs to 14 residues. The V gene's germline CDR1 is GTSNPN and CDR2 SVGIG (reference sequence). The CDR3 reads CAWSGGTGDSPLHF. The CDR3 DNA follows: TGTGCCTGGAGTGGGGGGACTGGGGATTCACCCCTCCACTTT.

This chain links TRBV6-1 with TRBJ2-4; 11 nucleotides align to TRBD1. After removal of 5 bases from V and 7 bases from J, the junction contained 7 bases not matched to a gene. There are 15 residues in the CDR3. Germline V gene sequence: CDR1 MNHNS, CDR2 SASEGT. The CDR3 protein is CASSPGQGAVNIQYF. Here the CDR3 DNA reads TGTGCCAGCAGTCCTGGACAGGGGGCTGTGAACATTCAGTACTTC.

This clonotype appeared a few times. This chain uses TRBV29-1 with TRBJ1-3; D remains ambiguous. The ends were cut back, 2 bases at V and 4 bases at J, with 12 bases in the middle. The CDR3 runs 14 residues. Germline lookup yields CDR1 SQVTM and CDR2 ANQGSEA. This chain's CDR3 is CSVERMILGNTIYF. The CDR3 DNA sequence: TGCAGCGTTGAAAGGATGATACTAGGAAACACCATATATTTT.

The CDR3 spells CASSLLGGSADTQYF. The DNA for the CDR3 is TGTGCCAGCAGTTTGTTAGGGGGGTCCGCAGATACGCAGTATTTT. The chain has TRBV12-3 or TRBV12-4 and TRBJ2-3, with D perhaps given as TRBD1 or TRBD2 (6 bases each). The V end lost 3 bases, the J end lost 4 bases, and 14 bases lay between the germline ends. The CDR3 loop spans 15 amino acids.

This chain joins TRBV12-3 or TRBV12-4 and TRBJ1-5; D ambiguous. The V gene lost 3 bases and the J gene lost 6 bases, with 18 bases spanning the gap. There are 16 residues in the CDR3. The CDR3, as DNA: TGTGCCAGCAGTTTTTTGGCCTCACCACGGGGTCAGCCCCAGCATTTT. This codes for CASSFLASPRGQPQHF.

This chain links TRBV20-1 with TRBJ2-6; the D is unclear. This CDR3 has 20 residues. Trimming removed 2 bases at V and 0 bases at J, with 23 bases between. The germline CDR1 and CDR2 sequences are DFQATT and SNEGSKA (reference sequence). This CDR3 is CSARKLVGLLGYSGANVLTF. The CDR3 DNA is TGCAGTGCTAGAAAACTTGTAGGTCTATTGGGATACTCTGGGGCCAACGTCCTGACTTTC.

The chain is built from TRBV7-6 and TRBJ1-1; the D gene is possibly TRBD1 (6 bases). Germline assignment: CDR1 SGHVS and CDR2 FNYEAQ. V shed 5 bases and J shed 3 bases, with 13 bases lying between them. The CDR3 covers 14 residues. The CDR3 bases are TGTGCCAGCAGCGCCGACAGGTCGGACACTGAAGCTTTCTTT. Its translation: CASSADRSDTEAFF.